This TCR beta chain originates from a study of identical twins (dated by TCRdb to about 2016). Turning to the overall study: To test whether fetal clonotypes persist, the study used deep sequencing on TCR alpha and beta repertoires from monozygotic twins, unrelated adults of various ages, and cord blood. To rule out contamination, the twin experiments were replicated at different times with different library preparation protocols.

V is pared back by 8 bases and J by 0 bases, with 8 bases lying between the germline termini. The CDR3, from cysteine to phenylalanine, totals 13 residues. CDR3 DNA only is kept here, 39 bases in frame from base 1. A note on this clonotype: Its target antigen remains unknown. Base quality data are lacking; no much larger clone is found one base away.

Libraries came from 5' RACE. These reads were obtained on an Illumina HiSeq 2000. Template switching added a universal primer binding site, and the final cDNA carried a unique molecular identifier that allowed TCR cDNA molecules to be counted accurately. First-strand cDNA for TCR alpha and beta chains was synthesized from specific primers in the conserved constant-segment region. Each cDNA library was double barcoded, with a SMART-Mk sample barcode plus Illumina barcodes, to control for contamination. TruSeq adapter sequences and Illumina sample barcodes were added in two successive PCR steps. The Illumina HiSeq platform was used with custom primers to sequence TCR alpha and beta cDNA libraries. The paper's data handling went like this. MiGEC was used to process raw reads and extract unique molecular identifiers, and MiXCR was used to find CDR3 positions. Recombination models were inferred per individual with the repgenHMM and IGoR tools using an EM algorithm. Shared clonotypes were analyzed with the tcR package in R, and sharing was normalized by the product of cloneset sizes. Out-of-frame nonproductive sequences were analyzed to study raw recombination free of thymic and clonal selection effects. Clones were called with MiXCR by TCRdb after fastp trimmed the public reads at Q25, and only in-frame beta chains were retained. Rows merge per CDR3 protein into single entries with the most common DNA and genes. The V and J calls and clone size are TCRdb's, not the authors'. The sample profile shows about 1.7 million distinct CDR3 sequences; roughly a third of them were found once. About 0.3% of the sample is taken by the ten largest.

Study-wide findings and limitations: Out-of-frame TCR alpha sequences shared between twins showed an excess of low generation-probability sequences compared with coincidental sharing between unrelated individuals. Conclusions relied on cross-sectional statistical analysis, since the same donors could not be followed over many years. Excess twin sharing in beta out-of-frame sequences was weaker because fewer shared sequences lowered the signal-to-noise ratio. In monozygotic twins, recombination models systematically underestimated out-of-frame TCR alpha sharing, but the models matched the sharing seen between unrelated individuals. Invariant T cells such as MAIT and iNKT could partly confound zero-insertion analyses, although diverse VJ usage argued against such confounding for most clonotypes. Fewer insertions were carried by abundant cord blood beta clonotypes, a similar but weaker trend appeared in young adult naive repertoires, and no such trend appeared in memory repertoires.

Every donor in the study was a healthy Caucasian. The specimen sequenced was cord blood. The sequence joins TRBV12-3 or TRBV12-4 to TRBJ2-1; the D gene is unclear. This TCR was recovered from a newborn girl in good health. The bases read TGTGCCAGCCTGAGGAGCTCCTACAATGAGCAGTTCTTC. Its protein reads: CASLRSSYNEQFF.